Listed here are 20 T cell receptor beta chains from one sample, sequenced in a study of cytotoxic CD8 clonotypes in ibrutinib-treated CLL. Profiling relied on immunoSEQ multiplex PCR, and the TCRdb table lists in-frame clones only, not all of them. Altogether approximately 60,000 clones are present, around 55% being singletons, with the ten largest covering roughly 21%. Source: PBMCs, taken after 24 months of ibrutinib treatment. These receptors originate from a human donor with chronic lymphocytic leukemia.

The gene calls are TRBV28 and TRBJ1-2; no reliable D call. The length of the CDR3 is 12 residues. The V and J ends lost 7 bases and 4 bases respectively, with 10 bases between them. Germline V gives CDR1 MDHEN, CDR2 SYDVKM. The CDR3 here is CASTSGLYGYTF. CDR3 coding DNA: TGTGCCAGCACGAGTGGGCTCTATGGCTACACCTTC.

This chain links TRBV6-1 with TRBJ2-5; possible D gene TRBD2, 6 bases. The CDR3 runs 17 residues. V lost 2 bases to trimming and J lost 7 bases, with 23 bases between them. Germline V gene sequence: CDR1 MNHNS, CDR2 SASEGT. The CDR3: CASSESPIVGGGVTQYF. CDR3 nucleotides: TGTGCCAGCAGTGAATCGCCCATTGTCGGGGGAGGCGTGACCCAGTACTTC.

The CDR3 here is CASRPDTQYF. The CDR3 region has the DNA TGTGCCAGCAGGCCGGATACGCAGTATTTT. V gene TRBV6-1 combines with J gene TRBJ2-3; the D is unclear. From germline, CDR1 is MNHNS and CDR2 SASEGT. CDR3 length equals 10 residues. The V gene lost 6 bases and the J gene lost 6 bases, with 4 bases spanning the gap.

The chain couples TRBV7-2 to TRBJ1-5; D ambiguous. The CDR3 spans 14 residues. Between the trimmed V and J ends, which lost 0 bases and 0 bases, there was a span of 3 bases. Per germline, CDR1 SGHTA and CDR2 FQGNSA. DNA of the CDR3: TGTGCCAGCAGCTTAGCCCATAGCAATCAGCCCCAGCATTTT. Translation: CASSLAHSNQPQHF.

This clone was detected a few times. The chain joins TRBV6-1 to TRBJ1-5; D may be TRBD1 (6 bases). Germline V lookup: CDR1 MNHNS, CDR2 SASEGT. The CDR3 is 16 amino acids. The V gene lost 2 bases and the J gene lost 9 bases, with 20 bases spanning the gap. This CDR3 reads CASSERGGAPPGPQHF. The CDR3 coding sequence is TGTGCCAGCAGTGAACGGGGGGGGGCCCCCCCGGGGCCCCAGCATTTT.

The chain joins TRBV19 to TRBJ2-2; TRBD1 is a possible D gene (6 bases). The V end was cut by 6 bases, the J end by 5 bases, with 13 bases between. The CDR3 is 14 amino acids. In germline, CDR1 is LNHDA, CDR2 SQIVND (reference sequence). The CDR3 nucleotides read TGTGCCAGTAGATACAGGGAATCGACCGGGGAGCTGTTTTTT. The encoded protein is CASRYRESTGELFF.

The chain uses TRBV4-2 and TRBJ2-5; D is unclear. This CDR3 spans 13 amino acids. Germline assignment: CDR1 LGHNA and CDR2 YNFKEQ. The ends were cut back, 3 bases at V and 2 bases at J, with 7 bases in the middle. The CDR3 region is CASSQGGQETQYF. As DNA, the CDR3 is TGTGCCAGCAGCCAGGGCGGTCAAGAGACCCAGTACTTC.

This clone was picked up a small number of times. The chain couples TRBV21-1 to TRBJ2-7; the table's D call, TRBD2, was not checked against the DNA. TRBV21-1 constitutes a pseudogene. The CDR3 extends over 15 amino acids. The CDR3 spells CASSKELGFTYEQYV. CDR3 coding DNA: TGTGCCAGCAGCAAAGAACTAGGGTTTACCTACGAGCAGTACGTC.

The chain employs TRBV11-2 and TRBJ2-7, with D maybe TRBD1 (6 bases). Trimming left V 1 base short and J 3 bases short, with 10 bases between. Germline lookup yields CDR1 SGHAT and CDR2 FQNNGV. The length of the CDR3 is 14 residues. The CDR3 DNA is TGTGCCAGCAGCTTAGGTTCGACAGGCTACGAGCAGTACTTC. Translating it yields CASSLGSTGYEQYF.

This clone showed up just a few times. The chain joins TRBV10-1 to TRBJ2-7; no reliable D call. Germline CDR1 and CDR2: WNHNN and SYGVQD (reference sequence). The CDR3 length is 13 residues. V was clipped by 4 bases and J by 0 bases, with 7 bases between them. The CDR3: CASSVKGSYEQYF. The CDR3 nucleotides are TGCGCCAGCAGTGTGAAGGGCTCCTACGAGCAGTACTTC.

The V call is TRBV28, the J call TRBJ2-7; the match to TRBD2 covers 12 bases. The CDR3 covers 14 residues. Germline V gives CDR1 MDHEN, CDR2 SYDVKM. The junction had 4 bases not matched to a gene; V was cut back by 5 bases and J by 5 bases. The CDR3 sequence: CASSLRLAGDEQYF. CDR3 coding DNA: TGTGCCAGCAGTCTCCGACTAGCGGGAGACGAGCAGTACTTC.

V is TRBV5-1 and J is TRBJ2-4, with 7 bases matching TRBD1. CDR3 length: 16 residues. The V segment lost 4 bases and the J segment 1 base; nucleotides outside the gene matches: 8. From germline, CDR1 is SGHRS and CDR2 YFSETQ. The chain's CDR3 is CASSPRGGPAKNIQYF. The CDR3 nucleotides are TGCGCCAGCAGCCCCAGAGGGGGCCCTGCCAAAAACATTCAGTACTTC. Filled out from reference TRBV5-1 and TRBJ2-4, the complete variable domain reads KAGVTQTPRYLIKTRGQQVTLSCSPISGHRSVSWYQQTPGQGLQFLFEYFSETQRNKGNFPGRFSGRQFSNSRSEMNVSTLELGDSALYLCASSPRGGPAKNIQYFGAGTRLSVL.

V and J are TRBV5-6 and TRBJ1-1; a weak D match, TRBD1 (6 bases). This CDR3 is built from 13 residues. The V and J ends lost 0 bases and 7 bases respectively, with 10 bases between them. Germline lookup yields CDR1 SGHDT and CDR2 YYEEEE. In DNA, the CDR3 is TGTGCCAGCAGCTTGGCCGGCAGGGGTGAAGCTTTCTTT. Its protein product is CASSLAGRGEAFF.

V and J are TRBV2 and TRBJ2-1; D might be TRBD1 or TRBD2, each matching 5 bases. CDR1 is SNHLY, CDR2 FYNNEI, per germline. This CDR3 is built from 12 residues. V shed 8 bases and J shed 4 bases, with 9 bases lying between them. The CDR3 DNA sequence: TGTGCCAGCGGGACCATTTACAATGAGCAGTTCTTC. Its translation: CASGTIYNEQFF.

The V and J genes are TRBV29-1 and TRBJ1-1; 7 nucleotides line up with TRBD1. J was trimmed by 4 bases and V by 4 bases; bases with no gene match: 18. The CDR3 runs 17 residues. CDR1 SQVTM and CDR2 ANQGSEA come from the germline V gene. For the CDR3, the DNA is TGCAGCGTTGTGGGGAACCGAAAGACAGGGAATCCCACTGAAGCTTTCTTT. Its translation: CSVVGNRKTGNPTEAFF.

This clone was counted a single time. This chain connects TRBV6-6 to TRBJ1-5; D is unclear. The length of the CDR3 is 14 residues. From germline, CDR1 is MNHNY and CDR2 SVGAGI (reference sequence). V lost 7 bases, J lost 7 bases, and 17 bases lay in between. The CDR3 loop reads CASNGQIFNQPQHF. As DNA, the CDR3 is TGTGCCAGCAACGGGCAGATCTTTAACCAGCCCCAGCATTTT.

This clone came up a few times. V usage is TRBV28 and J usage is TRBJ1-5, with D maybe TRBD1 (5 bases). The germline V gene has CDR1 MDHEN and CDR2 SYDVKM. V gave up 5 bases and J gave up 6 bases, with 14 bases separating them. The CDR3 covers 14 residues. The CDR3 nucleotides are TGTGCCAGCAGTGTCGGGTTAGGGGCTCAGCCCCAGCATTTT. Translation: CASSVGLGAQPQHF.

The CDR3 spells CASRRNVGASNTGELFF. DNA for the CDR3: TGTGCCAGCAGACGGAACGTCGGGGCCTCGAACACCGGGGAGCTGTTTTTT. The chain carries TRBV5-6 and TRBJ2-2; either TRBD1 or TRBD2 may supply D (5 bases each). This CDR3 region has 17 residues. V gave up 5 bases and J gave up 0 bases, with 17 bases separating them. Looked up from germline, CDR1 is SGHDT and CDR2 is YYEEEE.

The chain is built from TRBV5-1 and TRBJ1-1; D is uncertain. CDR3 length: 12 amino acids. V was pared by 5 bases and J by 7 bases, with 12 bases between. The germline V gene encodes CDR1 SGHRS and CDR2 YFSETQ. DNA for the CDR3: TGCGCCAGCAGTCAGCCAGGTGTTGAAGCTTTCTTT. Protein: CASSQPGVEAFF.

The V gene is TRBV27, the J gene TRBJ2-7, with 9 bases fitting TRBD1. The CDR3 has 15 residues. In germline, CDR1 is MNHEY, CDR2 SMNVEV (reference sequence). V gave up 8 bases and J gave up 2 bases; unmatched junction bases: 10. The CDR3 loop is CASGVTGTGTYEQYF. CDR3 in DNA: TGTGCCAGCGGCGTGACCGGGACAGGGACCTACGAGCAGTACTTC.